Below are 21 T cell receptor beta chains sequenced from a single sample in a study of cytomegalovirus exposure and HLA in healthy donors. Primers included in the PCR were 60 Vbeta and 13 Jbeta primers. Assay: immunoSEQ multiplex PCR; the TCRdb copy retains only in-frame clones and omits some. The sample has under 200,000 clones, 80% seen once. Sequenced: PBMCs. The receptors were sampled from a male donor in good health and CMV-seropositive.

This chain joins TRBV9 and TRBJ2-7; 7 bases are a match to TRBD2. CDR1 SGDLS and CDR2 YYNGEE come from the germline V gene. J was trimmed by 3 bases and V by 2 bases; bases with no gene match: 8. The CDR3 consists of 15 residues. The CDR3 bases are TGTGCCAGCAGCGTTGCTAGCGGACCGATCTACGAGCAGTACTTC. Residues: CASSVASGPIYEQYF.

This chain connects TRBV19 to TRBJ2-1, with a possible D match to TRBD2 (6 bases). The CDR3 has 14 residues. With 2 bases removed from V and 7 bases from J, the gap between germline ends came to 12 bases. In germline, CDR1 is LNHDA, CDR2 SQIVND (reference sequence). CDR3 amino acids: CASSILPSGNEQFF. CDR3 nucleotide sequence: TGTGCCAGTAGTATACTCCCGAGCGGGAATGAGCAGTTCTTC.

CDR3 DNA: TGTGCCAGCAGCTTACGGGGGAGTACAGATACGCAGTATTTT. It is translated as CASSLRGSTDTQYF. The chain recombines TRBV7-8 with TRBJ2-3; the D gene is possibly TRBD2 (6 bases). The germline gives CDR1 SGHVS, CDR2 FQNEAQ. V lost 2 bases and J lost 3, with 9 bases in between. CDR3 length: 14 residues.

The chain joins TRBV7-9 to TRBJ1-1, with a possible D match to TRBD1 (5 bases). This CDR3 contains 12 residues. Germline CDR1 is SEHNR and CDR2 is FQNEAQ (reference sequence). V lost 8 bases, J lost 4 bases, and 11 bases lay in between. CDR3 in DNA: TGTGCCAGCCGGGGGAGCGGCACTGAAGCTTTCTTT. Translated, it gives CASRGSGTEAFF.

On this clone itself: Its ends do not fully match the called genes, so a read error is possible. The chain is built from TRBV7-7 and TRBJ2-5, with 7 bases aligning to TRBD1. CDR1 is SSHAT and CDR2 is FNYEAQ in the germline V gene (reference sequence). This CDR3 region has 14 residues. As DNA, the CDR3 is TGTGCTAGCAGCCCCCCCGACAGGGCCGAGACCCAGTACTTC. The encoded protein is CASSPPDRAETQYF.

The V call is TRBV5-1, the J call TRBJ1-2, with D perhaps matching TRBD1 (6 bases). CDR1 is SGHRS and CDR2 is YFSETQ in the germline V gene. The length of the CDR3 is 11 residues. V gave up 4 bases and J gave up 14 bases, with 15 bases separating them. The CDR3 coding sequence is TGCGCCAGCAGCGACTTGGACAGAGAAACCTTC. Residues: CASSDLDRETF.

A single count supports this clone. J is TRBJ2-5 and V is TRBV5-4, with 9 bases fitting TRBD1. The V gene's germline CDR1 is SGHNT and CDR2 YYREEE (reference sequence). The J segment lost 5 bases and the V segment lost 4 bases, leaving 6 bases of the junction unmatched. The CDR3 consists of 14 residues. This CDR3 reads CASSGGTGTETQYF. CDR3 nucleotides: TGTGCCAGCAGCGGGGGGACAGGGACGGAGACCCAGTACTTC.

The chain joins TRBV27 to TRBJ2-3; 8 positions match TRBD2. The CDR3 is made up of 15 amino acids. The V segment lost 7 bases and the J segment 0 bases; nucleotides outside the gene matches: 6. The germline V gene encodes CDR1 MNHEY and CDR2 SMNVEV (reference sequence). This chain's CDR3 is CASISIAGSTDTQYF. CDR3 DNA: TGTGCCAGCATTTCGATAGCGGGAAGCACAGATACGCAGTATTTT.

The genes are TRBV13 and TRBJ1-1, with D perhaps matching TRBD1 (6 bases). V was pared by 5 bases and J by 6 bases, with 16 bases between. The CDR3 is 14 amino acids. Germline CDR1 reads PRHDT; CDR2 reads FYEKMQ (reference sequence). The CDR3 nucleotides are TGTGCCAGCAGCGGGCGGGGGGGCAGCTCTGAAGCTTTCTTT. This sequence encodes CASSGRGGSSEAFF.

This rearrangement joins TRBV11-1 to TRBJ2-7; 10 bases match TRBD2. Trimming took 5 bases from V and 1 from J; bases not matched to a gene: 8. The CDR3 runs to 16 residues. Germline assignment: CDR1 SGHAT and CDR2 FQDESV (reference sequence). The CDR3 region is CASSRSGLAESYEQYF. CDR3 DNA sequence: TGTGCCAGCAGCCGCTCCGGACTAGCGGAGTCCTACGAGCAGTACTTC.

This clone was seen only a few times. Germline and junction disagree at one end, which may indicate a read error. The chain carries TRBV7-7 and TRBJ2-2; tentative D call: TRBD1 (6 bases). Germline V gene sequence: CDR1 SSHAT, CDR2 FNYEAQ (reference sequence). This CDR3 region has 14 residues. The CDR3 loop reads CASSTDRNTGELFF. CDR3 coding DNA: TGTGCTAGCAGCACGGACAGGAACACCGGGGAGCTGTTTTTT.

The chain uses TRBV18 and TRBJ2-5, with a weak D call TRBD1 (5 bases). There are 14 residues in the CDR3. Trimming stripped 4 bases from V and 2 bases from J, with 11 bases between. CDR1 and CDR2 from the germline V gene are KGHSH and LQKENI. CDR3 DNA sequence: TGTGCCAGCTCACTACTGAGACAGCAAGAGACCCAGTACTTC. As protein: CASSLLRQQETQYF.

This clone was picked up a small number of times. Here the CDR3 DNA reads TGTGCCAGCAGTGCGGGAATCAAGAATGAAAAACTGTTTTTT. Protein sequence: CASSAGIKNEKLFF. The genes are TRBV28 and TRBJ1-4, with no clear D. The V and J ends lost 5 bases and 5 bases respectively, with 12 bases between them. The CDR3 totals 14 residues. The germline V gene encodes CDR1 MDHEN and CDR2 SYDVKM.

The CDR3 is CASSLTSGYEQYF. The CDR3, as DNA: TGCGCCAGCAGCTTGACTAGCGGGTACGAGCAGTACTTC. The rearrangement uses TRBV5-1 and TRBJ2-7, with 9 bases matching TRBD2. Losses at the gene ends were 1 base for V and 4 bases for J; bases not matched to a gene: 0. Germline-derived CDR1 and CDR2 are SGHRS and YFSETQ. The CDR3 extends over 13 amino acids.

The chain couples TRBV6-1 to TRBJ1-5, with D hard to call. CDR3 length: 13 residues. Germline loops: CDR1 MNHNS, CDR2 SASEGT. Trimming took 0 bases from V and 7 from J, leaving 7 bases between them. This CDR3 reads CASSEAEEQPQHF. The CDR3 coding sequence is TGTGCCAGCAGTGAAGCAGAGGAACAGCCCCAGCATTTT.

This rearrangement joins TRBV27 to TRBJ1-4; 11 nucleotides match TRBD1. CDR3 size: 16 residues. In germline, CDR1 is MNHEY, CDR2 SMNVEV (reference sequence). The V gene end was trimmed by 5 bases and the J gene end by 7 bases; junction bases not matched to a gene: 9. The CDR3 spells CASSPRTGGSGEKLFF. The CDR3 DNA sequence: TGTGCCAGCAGTCCTAGGACAGGGGGCTCGGGTGAAAAACTGTTTTTT.

V and J are TRBV9 and TRBJ1-1; D is ambiguous. The V gene lost 5 bases and the J gene lost 5 bases, with 7 bases spanning the gap. Per germline, CDR1 SGDLS and CDR2 YYNGEE. The CDR3 totals 11 residues. CDR3 DNA: TGTGCCAGCAGAAGCCGGACTGAAGCTTTCTTT. Its translation is CASRSRTEAFF.

This clone appeared a few times. The DNA of the CDR3 is TGTGCCAGCAGCTTAGTCGTGGCAGGGGCGAACACTGAAGCTTTCTTT. Its translation is CASSLVVAGANTEAFF. The chain employs TRBV7-8 and TRBJ1-1; TRBD1 might be the D (6 bases). Trimming removed 1 base from V and 1 base from J, with 13 bases in between. In germline, CDR1 is SGHVS, CDR2 FQNEAQ. The CDR3 length is 16 residues.

This chain joins TRBV19 and TRBJ2-3; D ambiguous. The CDR3 runs 12 residues. Per germline, CDR1 LNHDA and CDR2 SQIVND (reference sequence). Trimming pared 4 bases from V and 4 bases from J, leaving 6 bases between. CDR3 protein: CASSRQADTQYF. The CDR3 DNA sequence: TGTGCCAGTAGTAGACAAGCAGATACGCAGTATTTT.

This chain joins TRBV2 and TRBJ1-5, with 9 bases aligning to TRBD1. This CDR3 has 16 residues. CDR1 is SNHLY and CDR2 is FYNNEI in the germline V gene. V trimming: 4 bases; J trimming: 6 bases; junction bases outside the gene matches: 10. The CDR3 protein is CASSVRGGQGFQPQHF. The CDR3 bases are TGTGCCAGCAGTGTGCGAGGGGGACAGGGATTTCAGCCCCAGCATTTT.

V and J are TRBV29-1 and TRBJ1-1; D remains ambiguous. The germline V and J ends were trimmed by 6 bases and 2 bases, with 13 bases remaining between them. This CDR3 contains 13 residues. CDR1 SQVTM and CDR2 ANQGSEA come from the germline V gene. The DNA for the CDR3 is TGCAGCGTCTGGAGGACGGAAAACACTGAAGCTTTCTTT. Protein sequence: CSVWRTENTEAFF.